This T cell receptor beta chain is drawn from a study of cytomegalovirus exposure and HLA in healthy donors. Findings and caveats of the study: In a later analysis, TCR association rates varied by HLA locus: DRB1 most, HLA-C fewest. Association of 15,000 to 20,000 TCR beta sequences with HLA alleles was found at 0.05 false discovery rate in a later analysis. Later analysis demonstrated an association between a missense DCLRE1C variant and TCR beta V- and J-gene trimming. Reportedly, a later analysis found an Asian-associated ancestry cluster had fewer N-insertions than the approximately 670-donor mean.

A multiplex PCR was run with 60 Vbeta primers and 13 Jbeta primers. Profiled with immunoSEQ multiplex PCR; TCRdb holds only in-frame clones, not every one. The sample has 150,000 to 200,000 clones, 79% seen once. As to this clone: Its antigen is unidentified.

The germline V and J ends were trimmed by 4 bases and 9 bases, with 14 bases remaining between them. The CDR3 runs 13 residues. In germline, CDR1 is SGHRS, CDR2 YFSETQ. The sample consisted of PBMCs. J is TRBJ2-1 and V is TRBV5-1; D perhaps matches TRBD1 (5 bases). This receptor was taken from a woman aged 40 to 50 in good health and CMV-seronegative. CDR3 sequence reads: CASSISGMSEQFF. The DNA for the CDR3 is TGCGCCAGCAGCATCTCAGGGATGAGTGAGCAGTTCTTC. The full variable domain, its missing parts supplied by reference TRBV5-1 and TRBJ2-1, is KAGVTQTPRYLIKTRGQQVTLSCSPISGHRSVSWYQQTPGQGLQFLFEYFSETQRNKGNFPGRFSGRQFSNSRSEMNVSTLELGDSALYLCASSISGMSEQFFGPGTRLTVL.